This record looks at one T cell receptor beta chain sequence and its context. This sample was included in a study of cytomegalovirus exposure and HLA in healthy donors. The assay was immunoSEQ multiplex PCR, and TCRdb's table has in-frame clones only and misses some. The repertoire includes 100,000 to 150,000 clones, roughly 90% of them detected once, and about 2% sits in the top ten. V dropped 2 bases and J dropped 0 bases, with 8 bases sitting between them. Looked up from germline, CDR1 is SGDLS and CDR2 is YYNGEE. The CDR3 covers 14 residues. The V and J genes are TRBV9 and TRBJ1-1; D may be TRBD1 (5 bases). What was sequenced was PBMCs. The clonotype was recovered from a woman younger than 35 in good health and CMV-seronegative. In DNA, the CDR3 is TGTGCCAGCAGCGTGGGGGGGATGAACACTGAAGCTTTCTTT. Amino acid sequence: CASSVGGMNTEAFF.